This T cell receptor beta chain originates from a study of T cells in women clearing cervical HPV infection. CDR3 length: 14 amino acids. CDR1 is SGHRS and CDR2 is YFSETQ in the germline V gene. V was trimmed by 2 bases and J by 5 bases, leaving 13 bases between them. Generated by immunoSEQ multiplex PCR, the TCRdb table keeps only in-frame clones and is missing some. Its table records 30,000 to 35,000 clones. About this clone itself: The read comes to an end 3 residues before the CDR3 does, leaving the germline J gene to fill in the end.

V usage is TRBV5-1 and J usage is TRBJ1-1; D may be TRBD1 (5 bases). The clonotype was recovered from a woman between 18 and 69 years old with a cervical HPV16 infection that either progressed to CIN3+ or cleared (not recorded which). Sequenced input: blood buffy coat. The covered CDR3 bases are TGCGCCAGCAGCTTAGATCCAGGGCTAACTGAA. Protein product: CASSLDPGLTE. The CDR3 in full is CASSLDPGLTEAFF.